This T cell receptor beta chain derives from a study of CD8+ T cells in alopecia areata. Whole-study context: It was oral tofacitinib, at 5 to 10 mg twice daily, that treated patients received. Overall study findings and caveats: Elevated clonality characterized lesional scalp relative to normal scalp, particularly in alopecia totalis/universalis. Sequences from scalp samples also cover resident alphabeta T cells of normal skin.

cDNA prepared by RNA extraction and subsequent reverse transcription served as the template for sequencing. Data came from immunoSEQ multiplex PCR; TCRdb stores just in-frame clones and leaves some out. The sample gives about 140,000 clones, approximately 51% of which show up once; about 1% is in the top ten. CDR1 GTSNPN and CDR2 SVGIG come from the germline V gene (reference sequence). Trimming removed 1 base from V and 6 bases from J; junction bases left unmatched: 7. CDR3 length: 15 residues. Concerning this clone itself: The antigen is not known.

The V call is TRBV30, the J call TRBJ2-1, with 9 bases matching TRBD1. Sequencing used CD4+ T cells sorted from blood, obtained at week 0. The receptor's source is a human donor with alopecia areata. CDR3 sequence: CAWSDGTGFFNEQFF. The CDR3 bases are TGTGCCTGGAGTGACGGGACAGGGTTCTTCAATGAGCAGTTCTTC.